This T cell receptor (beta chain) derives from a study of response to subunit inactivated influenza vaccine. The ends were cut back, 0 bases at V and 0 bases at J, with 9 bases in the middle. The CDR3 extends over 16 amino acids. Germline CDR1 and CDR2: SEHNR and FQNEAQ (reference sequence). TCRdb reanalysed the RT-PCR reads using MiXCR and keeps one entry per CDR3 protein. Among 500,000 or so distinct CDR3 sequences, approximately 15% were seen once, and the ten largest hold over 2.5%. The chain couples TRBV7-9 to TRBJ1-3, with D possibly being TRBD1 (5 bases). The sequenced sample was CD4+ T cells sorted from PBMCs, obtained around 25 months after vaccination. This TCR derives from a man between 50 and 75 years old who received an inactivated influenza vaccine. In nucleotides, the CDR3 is TGTGCCAGCAGCTTAGCAGACAGCTTCTCTGGAAACACCATATATTTT. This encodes CASSLADSFSGNTIYF.